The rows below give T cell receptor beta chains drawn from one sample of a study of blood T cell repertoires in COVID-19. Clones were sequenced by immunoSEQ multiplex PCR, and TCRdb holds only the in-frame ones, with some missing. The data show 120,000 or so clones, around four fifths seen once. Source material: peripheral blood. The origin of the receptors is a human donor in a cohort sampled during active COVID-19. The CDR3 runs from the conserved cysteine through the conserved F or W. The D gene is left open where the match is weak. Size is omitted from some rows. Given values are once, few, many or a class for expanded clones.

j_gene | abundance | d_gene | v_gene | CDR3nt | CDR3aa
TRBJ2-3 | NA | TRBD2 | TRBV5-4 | TGTGCCAGCAGCTTACGGACTAGCCCTCGAGGCACAGATACGCAGTATTTT | CASSLRTSPRGTDTQYF
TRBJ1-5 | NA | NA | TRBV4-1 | TGCGCCAGCAGCCAAGAGACAGGTCAGCCCCAGCATTTT | CASSQETGQPQHF
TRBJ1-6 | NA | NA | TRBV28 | TGTGCCAGCAGTATCATACAGGGCGGTTCACCCCTCCACTTT | CASSIIQGGSPLHF
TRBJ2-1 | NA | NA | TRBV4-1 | TGCGCCAGCAGCCAAGAGGGGCTAGATCGGTACAATGAGCAGTTCTTC | CASSQEGLDRYNEQFF
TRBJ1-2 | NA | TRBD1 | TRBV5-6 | TGTGCCAGCAGCTTGCGACAGGGACGTTACACCTTC | CASSLRQGRYTF
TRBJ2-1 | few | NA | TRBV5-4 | TGTGCCAGCAGCACGACATCGGACCCGCGGGGCCGTTACAATGAGCAGTTCTTC | CASSTTSDPRGRYNEQFF
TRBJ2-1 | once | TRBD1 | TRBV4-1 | TGCGCCAGCAGACCGGGACAGGGCGTCCGCAATGAGCAGTTCTTC | CASRPGQGVRNEQFF
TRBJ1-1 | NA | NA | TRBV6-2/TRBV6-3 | TGTGCCAGCAGTTACAACGGTTTTCGAACTGAAGCTTTCTTT | CASSYNGFRTEAFF
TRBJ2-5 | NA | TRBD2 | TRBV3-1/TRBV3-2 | TGTGCCAGCAGCAAAGGACTAGCGGGGCGACTGAGACCCCAAGAGACCCAGTACTTC | CASSKGLAGRLRPQETQYF
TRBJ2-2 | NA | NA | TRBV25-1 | TGTGCCAGCCGGCGGCAGTTGAACACCGGGGAGCTGTTTTTT | CASRRQLNTGELFF
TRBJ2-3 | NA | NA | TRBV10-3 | TGTGCCATCAGTGCTGGGAGTGCAGATACGCAGTATTTT | CAISAGSADTQYF
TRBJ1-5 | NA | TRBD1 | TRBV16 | TGTGCCAGCAGCCAATCGGGACAGGGGAATCAGCCCCAGCATTTT | CASSQSGQGNQPQHF
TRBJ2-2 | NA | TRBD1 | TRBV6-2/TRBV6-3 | TGTGCCAGCAGTCAACAGGGGACGGGAGGGGAGCTGTTTTTT | CASSQQGTGGELFF
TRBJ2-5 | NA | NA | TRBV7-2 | TGTGCCAGCAGCATTGACGGGTACCAAGAGACCCAGTACTTC | CASSIDGYQETQYF
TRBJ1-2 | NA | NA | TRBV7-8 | TGTGCCAGCAGCCCGAGGGGGATACATGGCTACACCTTC | CASSPRGIHGYTF
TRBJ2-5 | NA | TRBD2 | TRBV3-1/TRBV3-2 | TGTGCCAGTAGTCCCCCACCGGGACTAGCGAAAGAGACCCAGTACTTC | CASSPPPGLAKETQYF
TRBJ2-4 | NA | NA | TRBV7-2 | TGTGCCAGCAGCTTAGTCGCGGGGTTAGCCAAAAACATTCAGTACTTC | CASSLVAGLAKNIQYF
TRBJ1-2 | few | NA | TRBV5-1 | TGCGCCAGCAGCTTTGACAGGCCCTACTATGGCTACACCTTC | CASSFDRPYYGYTF